This T cell receptor (beta chain) was recorded in a study of cytomegalovirus exposure and HLA in healthy donors. Germline loops: CDR1 SGHTA, CDR2 FQGNSA. V lost 5 bases, J lost 5 bases, and 4 bases lay in between. The CDR3 has 11 amino acids. General study findings and limits: Using the classifier, cytomegalovirus status was reportedly diagnosed with high specificity and sensitivity.

The primer mix had 60 Vbeta and 13 Jbeta primers. Sequenced by immunoSEQ multiplex PCR; TCRdb stores in-frame clones only, minus some. The sample holds approximately 150,000 clones, around nine tenths seen once. Comment on this clone: Antigen unknown.

The receptor's source is a woman aged 30 to 39 in good health and CMV-seronegative. The sequencing sample was made of PBMCs. The chain couples TRBV7-2 to TRBJ2-1; D unresolved. The CDR3 DNA reads TGTGCCAGCAGCCTTAACAATGAGCAGTTCTTC. This codes for CASSLNNEQFF.